Listed here are 31 T cell receptor beta chains from one sample, sequenced in a study of spatial heterogeneity in lung cancer. From the 5' RACE reads, TCRdb called clonotypes with MiXCR, one entry per CDR3 protein. The sample includes 3,500 to 4,500 distinct CDR3 sequences, roughly 50% of them seen just once. The time point was: sample taken at primary tumor resection. Unsorted whole RNA from tumor, nontumor lung or frozen PBMC underwent sequencing. The input for sequencing was PBMCs, taken at surgery. Receptor source: a female donor with early-stage non-small cell lung cancer.

The count of this clonotype is one. This beta chain came through as a stray read in a library set up for alpha chains, and its size says little. This rearrangement joins TRBV7-2 to TRBJ1-1, with D maybe TRBD1 (6 bases). V was shortened by 1 base and J by 7 bases, with 16 bases between the two germline ends. Germline V lookup: CDR1 SGHTA, CDR2 FQGNSA. The CDR3 spans 15 residues. The CDR3 loop is CASSLVYSGGFEAFF. As DNA, the CDR3 is TGTGCCAGCAGCTTAGTGTATTCGGGGGGCTTTGAAGCTTTCTTT.

For this clonotype: This beta chain is off target for a library built for alpha chains, so its abundance means little. The chain recombines TRBV28 with TRBJ2-7, with 7 bases that match TRBD1. Germline CDR1 MDHEN, CDR2 SYDVKM. The length of the CDR3 is 16 residues. With 6 bases clipped from V and 0 bases from J, the junction kept 11 bases outside the gene matches. The DNA for the CDR3 is TGTGCCAGCAGCCTTCACGGACAGGCGAACTCCTACGAGCAGTACTTC. Its protein product is CASSLHGQANSYEQYF.

This clonotype showed up just a few times. This beta chain is off target for a library built for alpha chains, so its abundance means little. CDR3 residues: CASSHGTGTYEQYF. For the CDR3, the DNA is TGCGCCAGCAGCCACGGGACAGGCACATACGAGCAGTACTTC. The gene calls are TRBV4-1 and TRBJ2-7; 8 bases are a match to TRBD1. Germline CDR1 reads MGHRA; CDR2 reads YSYEKL. CDR3 size: 14 residues. The V and J ends lost 3 bases and 4 bases, in that order; junction bases with no gene match: 5.

For this clonotype: Because this beta chain is a stray read in a library intended to capture alpha chains, its abundance should not be given much weight. V usage is TRBV6-2 or TRBV6-3 and J usage is TRBJ2-1, with D possibly TRBD2 on 5 matching bases. The CDR3 sequence is 15 residues long. Trimming removed 8 bases at V and 2 bases at J, with 16 bases between. Per the germline V gene, CDR1 is MNHEY and CDR2 is SVGEGT. CDR3 DNA: TGTGCCAGCCTTCCGGAGGAGTACCCCTACAATGAGCAGTTCTTC. This codes for CASLPEEYPYNEQFF.

A word on this clonotype: The library was designed around alpha chains, so this beta chain is a stray read whose abundance carries little weight. This chain links TRBV28 with TRBJ2-6; D is unresolved. CDR3 length equals 18 residues. V was clipped by 1 base and J by 0 bases, with 13 bases between them. CDR1 and CDR2 (germline): MDHEN, SYDVKM. In DNA form, the CDR3 reads TGTGCCAGCAGTTTATTCTCCGGCCTCAACTCTGGGGCCAACGTCCTGACTTTC. The encoded protein is CASSLFSGLNSGANVLTF.

Concerning this clonotype: Because this beta chain is a stray read in a library intended to capture alpha chains, its abundance should not be given much weight. The V gene is TRBV4-2, the J gene TRBJ2-5; 7 nucleotides line up with TRBD1. The CDR3 spans 15 residues. The V segment lost 2 bases and the J segment 2 bases; nucleotides outside the gene matches: 5. Germline V gene lookup returns CDR1 LGHNA and CDR2 YNFKEQ. Here the CDR3 reads CASSQPDRDQETQYF. The CDR3 DNA sequence: TGTGCCAGCAGCCAACCAGACAGGGATCAAGAGACCCAGTACTTC.

This clonotype was detected a few times. This beta chain is an off-target read within a library intended for alpha chains, so its frequency means little. The CDR3 bases are TGTGCCAGCTCACTGCCAGGGAATGCAAGGGACGAGCAGTACTTC. This encodes CASSLPGNARDEQYF. This chain links TRBV18 with TRBJ2-7; possibly TRBD1 for D (5 bases). V was trimmed by 4 bases and J by 5 bases, leaving 18 bases between them. Germline loops: CDR1 KGHSH, CDR2 LQKENI. This CDR3 comprises 15 residues.

This clonotype has only a few counts. With the library built for alpha chains, this beta chain is off target and its frequency is not meaningful. V and J are TRBV7-3 and TRBJ2-7, with D perhaps matching TRBD1 (6 bases). Germline CDR1 is SGHTA and CDR2 is FQGTGA. V lost 5 bases to trimming and J lost 5 bases, with 19 bases between them. The CDR3 is made up of 15 amino acids. CDR3 nucleotide sequence: TGTGCCAGCAGCATGGAACTACAGGGTAGCCACGAGCAGTACTTC. Protein sequence: CASSMELQGSHEQYF.

A note on this clonotype: This beta chain lies outside the target of a library built for alpha chains; its clone size means little. The chain recombines TRBV4-1 with TRBJ2-7; D gene uncertain. Trimming pared 0 bases from V and 4 bases from J, leaving 10 bases between. In germline, CDR1 is MGHRA, CDR2 YSYEKL. CDR3 size: 14 residues. The CDR3 DNA follows: TGCGCCAGCAGCCAAGACGAAGCCCTATACGAGCAGTACTTC. It is translated as CASSQDEALYEQYF.

On this clonotype: This beta chain represents an off-target read in a library built for alpha chains; its size is of limited meaning. V usage is TRBV21-1 and J usage is TRBJ2-1. TRBV21-1 corresponds to a pseudogene. CDR3 size: 17 residues. The CDR3 spells CASSKALAEFSYNEQFF. CDR3 in DNA: TGTGCCAGCAGCAAAGCGCTGGCAGAATTCTCCTACAATGAGCAGTTCTTC.

A remark on this clonotype: At one end the junction does not follow the germline gene, possibly because of a read error. The library was built for alpha chains, so this beta chain is an off-target read and its size means little. The rearrangement links TRBV7-7 to TRBJ2-2, with D hard to call. The CDR3 is made up of 14 amino acids. Germline CDR1 reads SSHAT; CDR2 reads FNYEAQ (reference sequence). CDR3: CASSLSRDTGELFF. The CDR3 DNA reads as TGTGCTAGCAGCTTATCCCGGGACACCGGGGAGCTGTTTTTT.

In regard to this clonotype: This beta chain turned up in a library designed for alpha chains; as an off-target read, its abundance says little. The chain is built from TRBV19 and TRBJ2-2, with a weak D call TRBD2 (5 bases). The germline V gene encodes CDR1 LNHDA and CDR2 SQIVND (reference sequence). The CDR3 consists of 16 residues. The V gene lost 3 bases and the J gene lost 7 bases, with 18 bases spanning the gap. The CDR3 here is CASSIAAGLSGGELFF. Written as DNA, the CDR3 is TGTGCCAGTAGTATCGCGGCAGGACTGTCTGGCGGGGAGCTGTTTTTT. The whole variable domain, filled in from reference TRBV19 and TRBJ2-2, reads DGGITQSPKYLFRKEGQNVTLSCEQNLNHDAMYWYRQDPGQGLRLIYYSQIVNDFQKGDIAEGYSVSREKKESFPLTVTSAQKNPTAFYLCASSIAAGLSGGELFFGEGSRLTVL.

About this clonotype itself: With the library built for alpha chains, this beta chain is off target and its frequency is not meaningful. This CDR3 reads CAISVLEGARGTEAFF. CDR3 nucleotide sequence: TGTGCCATCAGTGTATTGGAAGGGGCGCGGGGCACTGAAGCTTTCTTT. J is TRBJ1-1 and V is TRBV10-3, with D perhaps matching TRBD1 (5 bases). The germline V gene has CDR1 ENHRY and CDR2 SYGVKD. V shed 4 bases and J shed 4 bases, with 19 bases lying between them. The CDR3 has 16 residues.

For this clonotype: Within a library made for alpha chains, this beta chain is off target, and its count is uninformative. The chain links TRBV7-8 to TRBJ2-7; no firm D call. The CDR3 runs to 15 residues. With 5 bases removed from V and 7 bases from J, the gap between germline ends came to 21 bases. Germline V CDR1 and CDR2: SGHVS, FQNEAQ. CDR3 coding DNA: TGTGCCAGCAGCATACGAACCGGTGCTAGTACTGAGCAGTACTTC. It yields the protein CASSIRTGASTEQYF.

In regard to this clonotype: The library was built for alpha chains, so this beta chain is an off-target read and its size means little. The chain uses TRBV5-4 and TRBJ2-1; TRBD2 aligns across 7 bases. Trimming removed 4 bases from V and 5 bases from J; junction bases left unmatched: 6. CDR1 and CDR2 (germline): SGHNT, YYREEE (reference sequence). The CDR3 has 14 residues. The CDR3 bases are TGTGCCAGCAGCCCGGACCTAGCGGACAATGAGCAGTTCTTC. Its translation is CASSPDLADNEQFF.

This clonotype has more than one count but fewer than ten. A library made for alpha chains picked up this beta chain off target, so its size means little. CDR3 DNA sequence: TGTGCCAGCAGTTTAGAGACCCAGTACTTC. Translation: CASSLETQYF. V and J are TRBV28 and TRBJ2-5; no clear D. The CDR3 totals 10 residues. The germline V and J ends were trimmed by 2 bases and 5 bases, with 0 bases remaining between them. Per germline, CDR1 MDHEN and CDR2 SYDVKM.

Only one count was recorded for this clonotype. This beta chain represents an off-target read in a library built for alpha chains; its size is of limited meaning. The CDR3 nucleotides read TGCAGCGTCCGCTCTGGGGCCAACGTCCTGACTTTC. It codes for CSVRSGANVLTF. This sequence joins TRBV29-1 and TRBJ2-6; no definite D call. CDR3 size: 12 residues. The ends were cut back, 6 bases at V and 0 bases at J, with 3 bases in the middle. Germline V gene sequence: CDR1 SQVTM, CDR2 ANQGSEA.

Note on this clonotype: This beta chain is off target for a library built for alpha chains, so its abundance means little. The chain couples TRBV7-4 to TRBJ2-3; the D is unclear. The CDR3 runs 21 residues. The V end was cut by 7 bases, the J end by 1 base, with 33 bases between. CDR1 is SGHVT, CDR2 SQSDAQ, per germline. The CDR3 spells CASTNPSRWLVLLIRTDTQYF. The CDR3 DNA reads TGTGCCAGCACTAACCCGTCACGTTGGTTAGTACTCCTTATTCGCACAGATACGCAGTATTTT. Together with reference TRBV7-4 and TRBJ2-3, the CDR3 gives the full variable domain: GAGVSQSPRYKVAKRGRDVALRCDSISGHVTLYWYRQTLGQGSEVLTYSQSDAQRDKSGRPSGRFSAERPERSVSTLKIQRTEQGDSAVYLCASTNPSRWLVLLIRTDTQYFGPGTRLTVL.

In its sample, this clonotype was seen a few times. Since the library was made to target alpha chains, this beta chain is a stray read and its abundance is not meaningful. The rearrangement links TRBV7-2 to TRBJ2-1; the match to TRBD2 covers 12 bases. CDR1 and CDR2 from the germline V gene are SGHTA and FQGNSA. This CDR3 is 17 amino acids long. Germline trimming cut 1 base from V and 6 bases from J; bases unmatched to any gene: 7. The CDR3 DNA follows: TGTGCCAGCAGCTTAGATTCTAGCGGGAGGGTCGGCAATGAGCAGTTCTTC. It translates to CASSLDSSGRVGNEQFF.

Of note for this clonotype: As an off-target read in a library built for alpha chains, this beta chain has a frequency of little significance. This chain uses TRBV5-1 with TRBJ2-7; the D gene is possibly TRBD2 (5 bases). Germline-derived CDR1 and CDR2 are SGHRS and YFSETQ. Trimming stripped 4 bases from V and 1 base from J, with 12 bases between. The CDR3 length is 14 residues. CDR3 DNA sequence: TGCGCCAGCAGCCCAACCCCGGGGTCCTACGAGCAGTACGTC. Translating it yields CASSPTPGSYEQYV.

Remarks on this clonotype: This beta chain appears as a stray read in a library generated for alpha chains; its size is not informative. The V and J genes are TRBV12-5 and TRBJ2-5; D ambiguous. The germline gives CDR1 LGHNT, CDR2 FRNRAP. The CDR3 extends over 12 amino acids. Between the trimmed V and J ends, which lost 7 bases and 4 bases, there was a span of 10 bases. This CDR3 reads CASVSPGETQYF. As DNA, the CDR3 is TGTGCTAGTGTCTCCCCCGGAGAGACCCAGTACTTC. The full variable domain, rest sourced from reference TRBV12-5 and TRBJ2-5, is DARVTQTPRHKVTEMGQEVTMRCQPILGHNTVFWYRQTMMQGLELLAYFRNRAPLDDSGMPKDRFSAEMPDATLATLKIQPSEPRDSAVYFCASVSPGETQYFGPGTRLLVL.

This clonotype was seen a handful of times. Since the library was made to target alpha chains, this beta chain is a stray read and its abundance is not meaningful. V is TRBV6-2 or TRBV6-3 and J is TRBJ2-5, with D perhaps TRBD2 (6 bases). Trimming left V 6 bases short and J 2 bases short, with 10 bases between. Germline V CDR1 and CDR2: MNHEY, SVGEGT. CDR3 length: 13 amino acids. This chain's CDR3 is CASSLGGQETQYF. In DNA, the CDR3 is TGTGCCAGCAGCCTGGGGGGACAAGAGACCCAGTACTTC.

About this clonotype itself: The library was prepared for alpha chains; this beta chain is a stray read, so its frequency means little. The chain has TRBV7-2 and TRBJ2-1; 12 bases are shared with TRBD2. Germline V gene data show CDR1 as SGHTA and CDR2 as FQGNSA. V trimming: 10 bases; J trimming: 0 bases; junction bases outside the gene matches: 10. The CDR3 spans 17 residues. The CDR3 spells CAIAGLAGRSSYNEQFF. CDR3 in DNA: TGTGCCATCGCGGGACTAGCGGGCCGGAGCTCCTACAATGAGCAGTTCTTC.

This clonotype came up a few times. This beta chain represents an off-target read in a library built for alpha chains; its size is of limited meaning. V and J are TRBV18 and TRBJ2-3; 8 bases line up with TRBD1. The germline CDR1 and CDR2 sequences are KGHSH and LQKENI. V dropped 2 bases and J dropped 3; count of bases not matched to a gene: 7. The CDR3 contains 16 residues. CDR3 residues: CASSPTSQGVTDTQYF. For the CDR3, the DNA is TGTGCCAGCTCACCAACCTCACAGGGGGTTACAGATACGCAGTATTTT.

As to this clonotype: This beta chain is a stray read from a library made for alpha chains; its abundance is not meaningful. This chain uses TRBV29-1 with TRBJ2-3; 7 bases are shared with TRBD2. This CDR3 contains 15 residues. CDR1 is SQVTM, CDR2 ANQGSEA, per germline. J was trimmed by 0 bases and V by 7 bases; bases with no gene match: 10. CDR3 in DNA: TGCAGCGCTCAGGGAGGGCACTCTAGCACAGATACGCAGTATTTT. Protein: CSAQGGHSSTDTQYF.

In regard to this clonotype: A library prepared for alpha chains yielded this beta chain as an off-target read; its size is of little meaning. The rearrangement links TRBV5-6 to TRBJ2-7, with TRBD1 as a possible D gene (5 bases). The CDR3 totals 12 residues. The V and J ends lost 2 bases and 7 bases respectively, with 10 bases between them. The germline V gene encodes CDR1 SGHDT and CDR2 YYEEEE. CDR3 DNA sequence: TGTGCCAGCAGCTTCAGGACAAAAGAGCAGTACTTC. Protein: CASSFRTKEQYF.

Only a few counts were recorded for this clonotype. As an off-target read in a library built for alpha chains, this beta chain has a frequency of little significance. This sequence joins TRBV6-2 or TRBV6-3 and TRBJ1-5; D is undetermined. The ends were cut back, 4 bases at V and 1 base at J, with 11 bases in the middle. The CDR3 is 15 amino acids. The germline gives CDR1 MNHEY, CDR2 SVGEGT. The CDR3 sequence is CASSLGIGSNQPQHF. In DNA, the CDR3 is TGTGCCAGCAGTTTAGGGATTGGGAGCAATCAGCCCCAGCATTTT.

In its sample, this clonotype is medium-sized. Since the library was made to target alpha chains, this beta chain is a stray read and its abundance is not meaningful. The V gene is TRBV14, the J gene TRBJ2-1; 11 nucleotides line up with TRBD2. After removal of 2 bases from V and 0 bases from J, the junction contained 0 bases not matched to a gene. CDR3 length: 16 residues. In germline, CDR1 is SGHDN, CDR2 FVKESK. The CDR3: CASSQTSGSSYNEQFF. Here the CDR3 DNA reads TGTGCCAGCAGCCAAACTAGCGGGAGCTCCTACAATGAGCAGTTCTTC.

About this clonotype itself: A library made for alpha chains picked up this beta chain off target, so its size means little. The chain couples TRBV6-6 to TRBJ2-1; D might be TRBD2 (5 bases). Germline V lookup: CDR1 MNHNY, CDR2 SVGAGI (reference sequence). The germline V and J ends were trimmed by 4 bases and 5 bases, with 15 bases remaining between them. This CDR3 comprises 15 residues. CDR3 protein: CASSSTSAGDNEQFF. The CDR3, as DNA: TGTGCCAGCAGTTCAACTAGTGCCGGGGACAATGAGCAGTTCTTC.

Remarks on this clonotype: The size of this beta chain means little, since it is a stray read in a library made for alpha chains. The J gene is TRBJ2-7, the V gene TRBV12-3 or TRBV12-4; 7 bases map to TRBD1. Trimming removed 3 bases from V and 6 bases from J; junction bases left unmatched: 11. CDR3 size: 15 residues. The CDR3 nucleotides are TGTGCCAGCAGTTTGTGGCCGGGACAGAGAATCGAGCAGTACTTC. Amino acids: CASSLWPGQRIEQYF.

A remark on this clonotype: Within a library made for alpha chains, this beta chain is off target, and its count is uninformative. The rearrangement joins TRBV6-2 or TRBV6-3 to TRBJ2-5; D gene unclear. Trimming cost V 7 bases and J 5 bases, with 8 bases left between them. Germline assignment: CDR1 MNHEY and CDR2 SVGEGT. The CDR3 length is 11 residues. The CDR3 loop reads CASTSAETQYF. The CDR3 nucleotides read TGTGCCAGCACGAGTGCGGAGACCCAGTACTTC.